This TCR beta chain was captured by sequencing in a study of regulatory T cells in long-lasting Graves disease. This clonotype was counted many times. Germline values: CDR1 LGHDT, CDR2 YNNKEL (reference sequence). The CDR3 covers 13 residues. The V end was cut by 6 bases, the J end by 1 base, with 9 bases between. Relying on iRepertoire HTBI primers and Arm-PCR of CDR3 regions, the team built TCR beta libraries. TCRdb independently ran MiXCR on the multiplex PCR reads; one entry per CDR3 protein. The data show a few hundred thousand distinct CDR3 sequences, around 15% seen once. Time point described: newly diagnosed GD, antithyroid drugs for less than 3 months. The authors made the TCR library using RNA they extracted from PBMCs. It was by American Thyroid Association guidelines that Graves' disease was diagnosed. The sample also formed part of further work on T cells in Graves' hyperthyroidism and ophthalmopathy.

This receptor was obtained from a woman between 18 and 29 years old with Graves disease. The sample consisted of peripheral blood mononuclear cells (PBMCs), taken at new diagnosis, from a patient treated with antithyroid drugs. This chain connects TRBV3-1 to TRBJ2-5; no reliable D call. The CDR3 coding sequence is TGTGCCAGCAGTACGGCAGCCCAAGAGACCCAGTACTTC. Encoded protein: CASSTAAQETQYF.